The rows below give T cell receptor beta chains drawn from one sample of a study of blood T cell repertoires in COVID-19. Some clones are missing from TCRdb's copy, which holds only in-frame ones; the method was immunoSEQ multiplex PCR. In the table there are about 240,000 clones, about 86% of which are singletons. Sequenced input: peripheral blood. The receptors here all came from a man in his fifties or sixties with acute or convalescent COVID-19. CDR3s include the opening cysteine and the closing phenylalanine or tryptophan. A D gene is named only where the DNA matches it firmly. Some rows have no size entry. The others give once, few or many, or a class for an expanded clone.

TRBJ1-1	.	.	TRBV28	TGTGCCGGCAGTTCCCTTATAATGAACACTGAAGCTTTCTTT	CAGSSLIMNTEAFF
TRBJ1-2	.	.	TRBV5-6	TGTGCCAGCAGCTTGGGGCCGACTAGCTATGGCTACACCTTC	CASSLGPTSYGYTF
TRBJ1-2	TRBD1	few	TRBV3-1/TRBV3-2	TGTGCCAGCAGCCAAGGAGTCGGACAGGGCATTGGCTATGGCTACACCTTC	CASSQGVGQGIGYGYTF
TRBJ1-1	.	.	TRBV7-2	TGTGCCAGCAGCGACGGACTCATGAACACTGAAGCTTTCTTT	CASSDGLMNTEAFF
TRBJ2-1	TRBD1	.	TRBV28	TGTGCCAGCAGTTTAGAGCCGGGACAGGGGGCAGGCGAGCAGTTCTTC	CASSLEPGQGAGEQFF
TRBJ2-7	.	.	TRBV5-1	TGCGCCAGCAGTAAAATTACAGGTAACGAGCAGTACTTC	CASSKITGNEQYF
TRBJ1-5	TRBD1	.	TRBV28	TGTGCCAGCAGTTTACGTAGGTGGATCCCGAGAGGACAGGGGAAGGAGAGCAATCAGCCCCAGCATTTT	CASSLRRWIPRGQGKESNQPQHF
TRBJ1-6	.	.	TRBV30	TGTGCCTGGAAGCGGGTTAGCTCCTATAATTCACCCCTCCACTTT	CAWKRVSSYNSPLHF
TRBJ2-7	.	.	TRBV7-7	TGTGCTAGCAGCTTAGGCGCGGGACAGAACTACGAGCAGTACTTC	CASSLGAGQNYEQYF
TRBJ2-7	TRBD2	.	TRBV11-1	TGTGCCAGCAGCAGGACTAGCGGCCCCTACGAGCAGTACTTC	CASSRTSGPYEQYF
TRBJ2-1	TRBD2	.	TRBV10-3	TGTGCCATCAGGGGGGGGAACTCCTACAATGAGCAGTTCTTC	CAIRGGNSYNEQFF
TRBJ2-2	.	.	TRBV6-2/TRBV6-3	TGTGCCAGCAGTTACTCAGGGGGCACCGGGGAGCTGTTTTTT	CASSYSGGTGELFF
TRBJ1-2	TRBD1	.	TRBV5-1	TGCGCCAGCAGCTTGTCAGGGGGGACATTTTACGGCTACACCTTC	CASSLSGGTFYGYTF
TRBJ1-1	.	.	TRBV4-3	TGCGCCAGCAGCCAAGATAGGACAGTTAGGAACACTGAAGCTTTCTTT	CASSQDRTVRNTEAFF
TRBJ2-7	TRBD2	.	TRBV5-1	TGCGCCAGCAGCGCCACTGGGACTAGCTCCTACGAGCAGTACTTC	CASSATGTSSYEQYF
TRBJ1-4	.	.	TRBV7-9	TGTGCCAGCAGTGCGCCGGCGACGCCCAGAGGCGAAAAACTGTTTTTT	CASSAPATPRGEKLFF
TRBJ1-5	TRBD1	.	TRBV6-5	TGTGCCAGCCGTCGGCCCGGGACAGGGCATCAGCCCCAGCATTTT	CASRRPGTGHQPQHF
TRBJ1-5	.	once	TRBV19	TGTGCCAGTGCCGCCGGGGGACAGCCCCAGCATTTT	CASAAGGQPQHF
TRBJ2-7	TRBD2	.	TRBV3-1/TRBV3-2	TGTGCCAGCAGCCATTCACTAGCGGGCCCTTACGAGCAGTACTTC	CASSHSLAGPYEQYF
TRBJ2-3	TRBD2	.	TRBV4-2	TGTGCCAGCAGCCACACAGGGACTAGCGGAAACACAGATACGCAGTATTTT	CASSHTGTSGNTDTQYF
TRBJ2-3	.	.	TRBV11-1	TGTGCCAGCAGCTTAGAAGGGACTGGTTCCACAGATACGCAGTATTTT	CASSLEGTGSTDTQYF
TRBJ1-5	TRBD1	.	TRBV15	TGTGCCACCAGCGGACAGGTCCCGCCCCAGCATTTT	CATSGQVPPQHF
TRBJ1-1	.	.	TRBV6-5	TGTGCCAGCAGTTACTCCGGACAGCCCGCTGAAGCTTTCTTT	CASSYSGQPAEAFF
TRBJ2-1	TRBD2	.	TRBV6-6	TGTGCCAGCAGTCCTCGGGCTAGCGGGAGTAGTGAGCAGTTCTTC	CASSPRASGSSEQFF
TRBJ1-3	TRBD1	.	TRBV3-1/TRBV3-2	TGTGCCAGCAGCCAGACAGGGGTTTTGGACACCATATATTTT	CASSQTGVLDTIYF
TRBJ2-2	.	once	TRBV7-8	TGTGCCAGCAGCTTAGCGGGTACAGGGACCGGGGAGCTGTTTTTT	CASSLAGTGTGELFF
TRBJ2-7	.	.	TRBV28	TGTGCCAGCAGTTTTTTTGGAGTTTCGCGTTCCTACGAGCAGTACTTC	CASSFFGVSRSYEQYF
TRBJ1-5	TRBD1	.	TRBV19	TGTGCCAGCACGGACAGGGACAATCAGCCCCAGCATTTT	CASTDRDNQPQHF
TRBJ1-1	TRBD1	.	TRBV3-1/TRBV3-2	TGTGCCAGCAGCCAAGCCGGGACAGGGGTACGGAAGGCTGAAGCTTTCTTT	CASSQAGTGVRKAEAFF
TRBJ2-2	TRBD1	.	TRBV9	TGTGCCAGCAGCGTAAAGCGACAGGGGTGGTCGAACACCGGGGAGCTGTTTTTT	CASSVKRQGWSNTGELFF
TRBJ2-1	TRBD2	once	TRBV4-2	TGTGCCAGCAGCCCCAGGGAGGGAGACTTCGGCAATGAGCAGTTCTTC	CASSPREGDFGNEQFF
TRBJ1-1	TRBD1	.	TRBV18	TGTGCCAGCTCACCTACGGATACAGGGGCTCGGGGCACTGAAGCTTTCTTT	CASSPTDTGARGTEAFF
TRBJ2-7	.	.	TRBV4-1	TGCGCCAGCGGGCCGACCCCGGACGAGCAGTACTTC	CASGPTPDEQYF
TRBJ2-5	TRBD1	.	TRBV29-1	TGCAGCGTTGAAGATGGGGACAGCCGGTACTTC	CSVEDGDSRYF
TRBJ2-6	.	.	TRBV5-1	TGCGCCAGCAGCTTGGATGGAGTTCCAAGCTCTGGGGCCAACGTCCTGACTTTC	CASSLDGVPSSGANVLTF
TRBJ2-3	TRBD2	.	TRBV18	TGTGCCAGCTCGGGACTAGCGGGAACAGATACGCAGTATTTT	CASSGLAGTDTQYF
TRBJ2-5	.	.	TRBV28	TGTGCCAGCAGTTTTTTCGGGCGGGGAACTGGGGGCCAAGAGACCCAGTACTTC	CASSFFGRGTGGQETQYF
TRBJ2-3	.	.	TRBV19	TGTGCCAGTAGTATGACCGACAAGTTCACAGATACGCAGTATTTT	CASSMTDKFTDTQYF
TRBJ1-4	TRBD1	.	TRBV5-1	TGCGCCAGCAGCCCCCCCAGGACAGGGGAAAGCAATGAAAAACTGTTTTTT	CASSPPRTGESNEKLFF
TRBJ1-6	.	.	TRBV25-1	TGTGCCAGCAGTGAATCATTCCGGGGAAGATCACCCCTCCACTTT	CASSESFRGRSPLHF
TRBJ1-1	TRBD1	.	TRBV6-5	TGTGCCAGCAGTTACTCACACAGGGGTGCGACTGAAGCTTTCTTT	CASSYSHRGATEAFF
TRBJ2-1	.	.	TRBV7-9	TGTGCCAGCAGCCCCCGGGAGATGGGAGGAGGCTATGAGCAGTTCTTC	CASSPREMGGGYEQFF
TRBJ1-5	TRBD1	.	TRBV7-9	TGTGCCAGCAGCCGTCGGGGCACAGGGGGGGATCAGCCCCAGCATTTT	CASSRRGTGGDQPQHF
TRBJ2-3	.	.	TRBV11-2	TGTGCCAGCAGCACGCCCCTCCGGACAGATACGCAGTATTTT	CASSTPLRTDTQYF